This is a list of T cell receptor beta chains from one sample in a study of CD8 T cells in ankylosing spondylitis. TCRdb recomputed calls from the 5' RACE reads with MiXCR, one row per CDR3 protein. The sample has approximately 340,000 distinct CDR3 sequences, roughly 15% seen once. Sequencing used blood, either unsorted or a sorted T cell fraction (not recorded which). The receptors derive from a male donor with ankylosing spondylitis or in good health (not recorded which). Both conserved end residues are part of each CDR3. D genes are given only for firm matches. Only part of the rows carry a size: once, few, many, or a class if the clone is expanded.

CDR3nt,CDR3aa,v_gene,j_gene,d_gene,len,abundance
TGTGCCAGCCGAGGTTGGGGGACTAGCGTTTACAATGAGCAGTTCTTC,CASRGWGTSVYNEQFF,TRBV27,TRBJ2-1,TRBD2,16,few
TGTGCCAGCAGGCGCAAGGGAGACCTTGCTAACTATGGCTACACCTTC,CASRRKGDLANYGYTF,TRBV6-1,TRBJ1-2,-,16,few
TGTGCCAGCTTTATGGAGGTTGAAGCTTTCTTT,CASFMEVEAFF,TRBV6-1,TRBJ1-1,-,11,-
TGTGCCAGCAGTGCCCGGACAGGCAATGAAAAACTGTTTTTT,CASSARTGNEKLFF,TRBV12-3/TRBV12-4,TRBJ1-4,TRBD1,14,-
TGCAGTGCCATCTATCCGGGACTAGCGGGGGGGCGCACAGATACGCAGTATTTT,CSAIYPGLAGGRTDTQYF,TRBV20-1,TRBJ2-3,TRBD2,18,many
TGTGCCAGCCGACAGGCCACCTCTGGGGCCAACGTCCTGACTTTC,CASRQATSGANVLTF,TRBV6-1,TRBJ2-6,-,15,few
TGTGCCAGCAGCTCGAGGACAGGGGGCGCAGAGACCCAGTACTTC,CASSSRTGGAETQYF,TRBV7-2,TRBJ2-5,TRBD1,15,-
TGTGCCAGCAGGGAACAGGGGGTGGGAACTGAAGCTTTCTTT,CASREQGVGTEAFF,TRBV3-1,TRBJ1-1,TRBD1,14,-
TGTGCCAGCAGTATCCCAGGGTATGAGCAGTACTTC,CASSIPGYEQYF,TRBV12-3/TRBV12-4,TRBJ2-7,-,12,-
TGTGCCAGCAAGCTCGGACTAGCGGGAGTCGGCGAGCAGTACTTC,CASKLGLAGVGEQYF,TRBV27,TRBJ2-7,TRBD2,15,-
TGCGCCAGCAGCCAAGTTATAAGCGGGAGGTGGGCTAGCACAGATACGCAGTATTTT,CASSQVISGRWASTDTQYF,TRBV4-1,TRBJ2-3,TRBD2,19,few
TGTGCCAGCAGTACCACCCGGGGGGCCGGGGAGCTGTTTTTT,CASSTTRGAGELFF,TRBV12-3/TRBV12-4,TRBJ2-2,TRBD2,14,many
TGTGCCAGCAGCCAAGAGACGGGGCCCCTTACCAGGGAGACCCAGTACTTC,CASSQETGPLTRETQYF,TRBV4-2,TRBJ2-5,-,17,few
TGCGCCAGCAGCTTTCGGGCAGGGGATCAGCCCCAGCATTTT,CASSFRAGDQPQHF,TRBV5-1,TRBJ1-5,-,14,few
TGTGCCAGCAGCTTGGGCAGAGACAACTATGGCTACACCTTC,CASSLGRDNYGYTF,TRBV5-5,TRBJ1-2,-,14,few
TGCAGCGTCGCACAGGGGGCGGACACTGAAGCTTTCTTT,CSVAQGADTEAFF,TRBV29-1,TRBJ1-1,TRBD1,13,many
TGCGCCAGCACCGCCGGGACCTCCTACGAGCAGTACTTC,CASTAGTSYEQYF,TRBV5-1,TRBJ2-7,-,13,few
TGTGCCAGCAGCCAAGTGGCAAGCGGGAGGGCCGGGGAGCTGTTTTTT,CASSQVASGRAGELFF,TRBV3-1,TRBJ2-2,TRBD2,16,few
TGTGCCAGCAGCTTAAAATTTGAGAACAGGGGGAACACTGAAGCTTTCTTT,CASSLKFENRGNTEAFF,TRBV7-2,TRBJ1-1,TRBD1,17,-
TGCGCCAGCAGCCCCGGGACAGGGGAGGACTATGGCTACACCTTC,CASSPGTGEDYGYTF,TRBV5-1,TRBJ1-2,TRBD1,15,-
TGTGCCAGCACCCTAGGGAGGGGGGACGGCTACACCTTC,CASTLGRGDGYTF,TRBV7-9,TRBJ1-2,-,13,few
TGCAGTGCTAGTACGCAGGGGGAGACTGGGGCCAACGTCCTGACTTTC,CSASTQGETGANVLTF,TRBV20-1,TRBJ2-6,TRBD1,16,few
TGTGCCAGCAGCTCGCGTCTAGCGGGGGGGCTCGATGAGCAGTTCTTC,CASSSRLAGGLDEQFF,TRBV3-1,TRBJ2-1,TRBD2,16,-
TGTGCCAGCAGGACCACAGATACGCAGTATTTT,CASRTTDTQYF,TRBV2,TRBJ2-3,-,11,few
TGTGCCAGCAGCTTAGGACGGCCCGGGGAGCTGTTTTTT,CASSLGRPGELFF,TRBV7-2,TRBJ2-2,-,13,many
TGTGCCATCAGCCTCGGCGGGAGGACAGATACGCAGTATTTT,CAISLGGRTDTQYF,TRBV10-3,TRBJ2-3,TRBD2,14,-
TGCAGTGCTAGGAACAGGCTAAATGAAAAACTGTTTTTT,CSARNRLNEKLFF,TRBV20-1,TRBJ1-4,-,13,-
TGTGCCAGCAGCTTGAGTCGGCGGAACAATGAGCAGTTCTTC,CASSLSRRNNEQFF,TRBV7-2,TRBJ2-1,-,14,few
TGTGCCAGCATCAAGACTAGCGGGAGACCCGAGCAGTACTTC,CASIKTSGRPEQYF,TRBV27,TRBJ2-7,TRBD2,14,few
TGTGCCAGCAGCTTGGGGACAGGGGGTTTTGACGAGCAGTACTTC,CASSLGTGGFDEQYF,TRBV5-5,TRBJ2-7,TRBD1,15,-
TGTGCCAGTAGTATTCGACAGGGCCACACTGAAGCTTTCTTT,CASSIRQGHTEAFF,TRBV19,TRBJ1-1,TRBD1,14,-
TGTGCCAGCAGGCGGGGGGGCTCCTACAATGAGCAGTTCTTC,CASRRGGSYNEQFF,TRBV2,TRBJ2-1,TRBD2,14,few
TGCGCCAGCAGCCAACTGGGGTATTCCTACGAGCAGTACTTC,CASSQLGYSYEQYF,TRBV4-1,TRBJ2-7,-,14,-
TGTGCCAGCAGCGAAGGGGGGGGGACAGATACGCAGTATTTT,CASSEGGGTDTQYF,TRBV3-1,TRBJ2-3,-,14,many
TGTGCCAGCACACCTCTCACGGGGGACGGAACAGATACGCAGTATTTT,CASTPLTGDGTDTQYF,TRBV2,TRBJ2-3,-,16,-
TGTGCCAGCAGCCAGATACCACAGAGAGCTTTCTTT,CASSQIPQRAFF,TRBV14,TRBJ1-1,-,12,-
TGCGCCAGCAGCTTGGAAATTTGGGGGGCAGGGCAGTTCTTC,CASSLEIWGAGQFF,TRBV5-1,TRBJ2-1,-,14,-
TGTGCCAGCATAGCGGGGGGCCGGGACAATGAGCAGTTCTTC,CASIAGGRDNEQFF,TRBV12-3/TRBV12-4,TRBJ2-1,TRBD2,14,many
TGTGCCAGCAGCTCTATGTATACGCAGTATTTT,CASSSMYTQYF,TRBV7-2,TRBJ2-3,-,11,few
TGTGCCATCAGGGAGCGGGACTCCTACAATGAGCAGTTCTTC,CAIRERDSYNEQFF,TRBV10-3,TRBJ2-1,TRBD2,14,-
TGTGCCAGCAGCCAATCAAAGATTAGCGGGACGTCCTACGAGCAGTACTTC,CASSQSKISGTSYEQYF,TRBV4-2,TRBJ2-7,TRBD2,17,many
TGTGCCAGCAGCTTAGGGGGGGGGATAGGCTATAATTCACCCCTCCACTTT,CASSLGGGIGYNSPLHF,TRBV7-2,TRBJ1-6,-,17,few
TGTGCCAGCAGTTTAGGCTGGAGCAATCGCGAGCAGTTCTTC,CASSLGWSNREQFF,TRBV12-3/TRBV12-4,TRBJ2-1,-,14,few
TGCAGCGCCTTTAAGTCCGGGGAGCTGTTTTTT,CSAFKSGELFF,TRBV29-1,TRBJ2-2,-,11,many
TGCGCCAGCAGCTCGCTCCCGGGACTAGCGCCATACAATGAGCAGTTCTTC,CASSSLPGLAPYNEQFF,TRBV5-1,TRBJ2-1,TRBD2,17,few